This TCR beta chain was retrieved from a study of CD8+ T cells in alopecia areata. On the study more broadly: Severity was scored as percentage of affected scalp area in treated patients. Findings of the study overall: One nonresponder makes the tie between baseline CD8+ expansion and response uncertain.

Trimming shortened V by 4 bases and J by 4 bases, and 11 bases separated the two germline ends. The CDR3 is 13 amino acids. Germline CDR1 is SGHDT and CDR2 is YYEEEE. The treatment is: oral pan-JAK inhibitor, 5-10 mg twice daily. TCR sequencing used cDNA made by reverse transcription of extracted RNA. Assay used: immunoSEQ multiplex PCR; TCRdb lists only in-frame clones, some missing. The repertoire consists of fewer than 250,000 clones, with approximately 57% occurring once and the leading ten covering approximately 0.97%. About this clone itself: What it binds is not known.

The TCR sequence derives from a human donor with alopecia areata. This specimen consisted of CD4+ T cells sorted from blood, obtained at week 24, from a patient treated with tofacitinib. The chain employs TRBV5-6 and TRBJ1-1; no firm D call. Here the CDR3 DNA reads TGTGCCAGCAGCACACTACCCGGCACTGAAGCTTTCTTT. Translating it yields CASSTLPGTEAFF. The full variable domain, completed using reference TRBV5-6 and TRBJ1-1, is DAGVTQSPTHLIKTRGQQVTLRCSPKSGHDTVSWYQQALGQGPQFIFQYYEEEERQRGNFPDRFSGHQFPNYSSELNVNALLLGDSALYLCASSTLPGTEAFFGQGTRLTVV.